What follows are 21 T cell receptor beta chains derived from one specimen sequenced in a study of blood T cell repertoires in COVID-19. Libraries were prepared by immunoSEQ multiplex PCR; TCRdb keeps only in-frame clonotypes and omits some of them. The table includes 95,000 to 110,000 clones, approximately 87% detected once. The sequenced material came from peripheral blood. All receptors come from a human donor in a cohort sampled during active or convalescent COVID-19.

V is TRBV18 and J is TRBJ1-4; TRBD1 might be the D (6 bases). The CDR3 sequence is 18 residues long. CDR1 KGHSH and CDR2 LQKENI come from the germline V gene. V was pared by 6 bases and J by 0 bases, with 20 bases between. CDR3 sequence (DNA): TGTGCCAGCTCGCCCTACAGGGCCCCTGTTGCAACTAATGAAAAACTGTTTTTT. This sequence encodes CASSPYRAPVATNEKLFF.

This chain uses TRBV11-3 with TRBJ2-2; 9 positions agree with TRBD2. V trimming: 3 bases; J trimming: 1 base; junction bases outside the gene matches: 0. The CDR3 has 15 residues. CDR1 and CDR2 (germline): SGHNT, YENEEA. This CDR3 is CASSFSGGNTGELFF. CDR3 DNA: TGTGCCAGCAGCTTTAGCGGGGGGAACACCGGGGAGCTGTTTTTT.

The chain couples TRBV7-2 to TRBJ1-1; D is uncertain. This CDR3 comprises 14 residues. V lost 4 bases, J lost 1 base, and 10 bases lay in between. Looked up from germline, CDR1 is SGHTA and CDR2 is FQGNSA. CDR3 DNA: TGTGCCAGCAGCTCCCAGGCAGAGAACACTGAAGCTTTCTTT. The encoded protein is CASSSQAENTEAFF.

This chain joins TRBV6-5 and TRBJ1-6; D is unresolved. Trimming took 9 bases from V and 6 from J, leaving 9 bases between them. CDR1 is MNHEY and CDR2 is SVGAGI in the germline V gene. This CDR3 has 12 amino acids. The CDR3 is CASSGPNSPLHF. The CDR3 DNA follows: TGTGCCAGTTCGGGTCCTAATTCACCCCTCCACTTT.

This sequence joins TRBV6-5 and TRBJ1-2; D unresolved. CDR3 size: 13 residues. V dropped 3 bases and J dropped 3 bases, with 8 bases sitting between them. From germline, CDR1 is MNHEY and CDR2 SVGAGI. The CDR3 reads CASSYRQDYGYTF. The DNA of the CDR3 is TGTGCCAGCAGTTATCGGCAGGACTATGGCTACACCTTC.

This clone appeared a single time. The chain recombines TRBV6-2 or TRBV6-3 with TRBJ1-4; no firm D call. Germline V gives CDR1 MNHEY, CDR2 SVGEGT. V was shortened by 5 bases and J by 0 bases, with 7 bases between the two germline ends. CDR3 size: 14 residues. CDR3 coding DNA: TGTGCCAGCAGTAACCCAGCAACTAATGAAAAACTGTTTTTT. It translates to CASSNPATNEKLFF.

The J gene is TRBJ1-1, the V gene TRBV5-1; perhaps TRBD1 as D (5 bases). Trimming removed 4 bases from V and 7 bases from J, with 11 bases in between. Germline V lookup: CDR1 SGHRS, CDR2 YFSETQ. The CDR3 runs 12 residues. CDR3 sequence reads: CASSLTGREAFF. CDR3 in DNA: TGCGCCAGCAGCCTTACAGGCCGTGAAGCTTTCTTT.

The J gene is TRBJ1-1, the V gene TRBV10-2; 8 positions match TRBD1. Germline loops: CDR1 WSHSY, CDR2 SAAADI. The CDR3 is 16 residues long. V shed 2 bases, J shed 6 bases, and the junction held 11 bases outside the gene matches. Here the CDR3 reads CASSEGADRAGPEAFF. The CDR3 coding sequence is TGCGCCAGCAGTGAGGGAGCGGACAGGGCTGGACCTGAAGCTTTCTTT.

The rearrangement uses TRBV7-9 and TRBJ2-7, with D perhaps TRBD1 (6 bases). CDR3 length: 15 amino acids. Germline CDR1 reads SEHNR; CDR2 reads FQNEAQ (reference sequence). V lost 1 base to trimming and J lost 0 bases, with 10 bases between them. CDR3 amino acids: CASSLVQGRSYEQYF. In nucleotides, the CDR3 is TGTGCCAGCAGCTTAGTACAGGGCCGCTCCTACGAGCAGTACTTC.

V and J are TRBV2 and TRBJ2-3, with TRBD2 matching 13 bases. CDR1 is SNHLY, CDR2 FYNNEI, per germline. J was trimmed by 3 bases and V by 10 bases; bases with no gene match: 4. CDR3 size: 14 residues. The CDR3 spells CATRLAGGTDTQYF. In DNA, the CDR3 is TGTGCCACACGACTAGCGGGGGGAACAGATACGCAGTATTTT.

The chain is built from TRBV5-6 and TRBJ2-3; 10 nucleotides agree with TRBD2. V lost 4 bases, J lost 2 bases, and 4 bases stayed unmatched. In germline, CDR1 is SGHDT, CDR2 YYEEEE. The CDR3 has 15 amino acids. The CDR3 protein is CASSLGLADTDTQYF. The CDR3 coding sequence is TGTGCCAGCAGCCTAGGACTAGCGGACACAGATACGCAGTATTTT.

The sample holds many counts of this clone. CDR3 in DNA: TGTGCTAGTGGTTTGCTAACAGGGGACCACGAGCAGTACTTC. Translation: CASGLLTGDHEQYF. This chain links TRBV12-5 with TRBJ2-7; TRBD1 agrees at 7 bases. The CDR3 is 14 amino acids. CDR1 is LGHNT and CDR2 is FRNRAP in the germline V gene. The trim removed 2 bases at V and 5 bases at J, leaving 6 bases unmatched.

The chain is built from TRBV19 and TRBJ1-4; possibly TRBD1 for D (6 bases). Germline V gene sequence: CDR1 LNHDA, CDR2 SQIVND (reference sequence). The CDR3 length is 11 residues. V lost 9 bases and J lost 8, with 10 bases in between. In DNA form, the CDR3 reads TGTGCCAGCAGGGGTCGGGAAAAACTGTTTTTT. Translation gives CASRGREKLFF.

The chain joins TRBV19 to TRBJ1-2; a weak D match, TRBD1 (5 bases). The CDR3 spans 10 residues. In germline, CDR1 is LNHDA, CDR2 SQIVND (reference sequence). V lost 8 bases to trimming and J lost 6 bases, with 7 bases between them. The DNA of the CDR3 is TGTGCCAGTGTAGGGGATGGCTACACCTTC. Encoded protein: CASVGDGYTF. The full variable domain, rest sourced from reference TRBV19 and TRBJ1-2, is DGGITQSPKYLFRKEGQNVTLSCEQNLNHDAMYWYRQDPGQGLRLIYYSQIVNDFQKGDIAEGYSVSREKKESFPLTVTSAQKNPTAFYLCASVGDGYTFGSGTRLTVV.

This chain links TRBV28 with TRBJ2-3; 7 bases map to TRBD2. V shed 6 bases and J 3 bases; nucleotides not matched to a gene: 3. This CDR3 region has 13 residues. Germline lookup yields CDR1 MDHEN and CDR2 SYDVKM. CDR3 protein: CASSWGGTDTQYF. The CDR3 DNA sequence: TGTGCCAGCAGCTGGGGGGGGACAGATACGCAGTATTTT.

This chain uses TRBV12-3 or TRBV12-4 with TRBJ1-2, with 11 bases that match TRBD1. The CDR3 is 13 amino acids. The J segment lost 8 bases and the V segment lost 3 bases, leaving 2 bases of the junction unmatched. The CDR3 protein is CASSLGQGVGYTF. The CDR3 DNA follows: TGTGCCAGCAGTTTGGGACAGGGGGTAGGCTACACCTTC.

In its sample, this clone was seen a few times. The rearrangement links TRBV2 to TRBJ2-3, with 9 bases aligning to TRBD2. Trimming at V came to 1 base and at J to 4 bases, leaving 6 bases not matched to a gene. Germline loops: CDR1 SNHLY, CDR2 FYNNEI. This CDR3 is built from 16 residues. CDR3 DNA sequence: TGTGCCAGCAGTGAAGGTCCTAGCGGGGCCGCAGATACGCAGTATTTT. Translation: CASSEGPSGAADTQYF.

The chain joins TRBV29-1 to TRBJ2-5; 10 nucleotides match TRBD1. The CDR3 runs to 17 residues. Germline trimming cut 3 bases from V and 2 bases from J; bases unmatched to any gene: 12. Germline CDR1 is SQVTM and CDR2 is ANQGSEA. CDR3 DNA sequence: TGCAGCGTTGATGGGTACAAAGGGACAGGGGTTCAAGAGACCCAGTACTTC. It codes for CSVDGYKGTGVQETQYF.

The chain couples TRBV28 to TRBJ2-2, with 8 bases aligning to TRBD1. Trimming took 7 bases from V and 7 from J; bases not matched to a gene: 5. In germline, CDR1 is MDHEN, CDR2 SYDVKM. There are 13 residues in the CDR3. The CDR3 bases are TGTGCCAGCACCAGGGGGCCGGACGGGGAGCTGTTTTTT. It yields the protein CASTRGPDGELFF. Full variable domain (rest looked up from reference TRBV28 and TRBJ2-2): DVKVTQSSRYLVKRTGEKVFLECVQDMDHENMFWYRQDPGLGLRLIYFSYDVKMKEKGDIPEGYSVSREKKERFSLILESASTNQTSMYLCASTRGPDGELFFGEGSRLTVL.

The V and J genes are TRBV6-5 and TRBJ2-7; 8 bases map to TRBD1. After removal of 6 bases from V and 4 bases from J, the junction contained 8 bases not matched to a gene. Germline loops: CDR1 MNHEY, CDR2 SVGAGI. The CDR3 has 14 residues. The CDR3 protein is CASRGDRPFYEQYF. CDR3 DNA sequence: TGTGCCAGCAGGGGGGACAGGCCTTTTTACGAGCAGTACTTC.

The rearrangement uses TRBV7-2 and TRBJ2-5; 7 bases are a match to TRBD2. This CDR3 region has 14 residues. Trimming took 5 bases from V and 5 from J; bases not matched to a gene: 8. Germline CDR1 SGHTA, CDR2 FQGNSA. DNA for the CDR3: TGTGCCAGCAGCCTGCGGTGGCGGGGGGAGACCCAGTACTTC. Translation: CASSLRWRGETQYF.